This T cell receptor beta chain is drawn from a study of cytomegalovirus exposure and HLA in healthy donors. Findings of the study overall: From TCR beta sequences, most subjects' HLA-A and HLA-B alleles were reportedly predicted accurately. The listing of 150 or so TCR beta chains classed them as cytomegalovirus-associated. Immune exposure information available was restricted to CMV serostatus. Most TCRs appeared rarely, but some public TCRs recurred in many donors.

This clone turned up a few times. Its antigen is currently unknown. PCR primers comprised 60 Vbeta and 13 Jbeta primers. Only in-frame clones appear in the TCRdb table, and some are missing; sequencing was by immunoSEQ multiplex PCR. The repertoire holds 75,000 to 90,000 clones, with around 77% as singletons. Between the trimmed V and J ends, which lost 2 bases and 0 bases, there was a span of 9 bases. The CDR3 has 16 amino acids. Germline V gene lookup returns CDR1 SGHNT and CDR2 YYREEE (reference sequence). Sequenced sample: PBMCs. The TCR comes from a woman aged 40 to 50 in good health and CMV-seropositive. The V and J genes are TRBV5-4 and TRBJ2-6; no clear D gene. The CDR3 here is CASSFQQPSGANVLTF. The DNA for the CDR3 is TGTGCCAGCAGCTTTCAACAGCCCTCTGGGGCCAACGTCCTGACTTTC.